A selection of T cell receptor beta chains follows, all from one sample in a study of blood T cell repertoires in COVID-19. Some clones are missing from TCRdb's copy, which holds only in-frame ones; the method was immunoSEQ multiplex PCR. The sample contains 200,000 to 250,000 clones, 80% of which appear only once. The specimen sequenced was peripheral blood. The origin of the receptors is a human donor in a cohort sampled during active COVID-19. CDR3s include the opening cysteine and the closing phenylalanine or tryptophan. A D gene is named only where the DNA matches it firmly. Where a row states a size, it is once, few, many or the class of an expanded clone; other rows omit it.

D	V	J	size	DNA	CDR3
.	TRBV28	TRBJ1-2	.	TGTGCCAGCAGTTTGGGAGGGTGGGGTGGCTACACCTTC	CASSLGGWGGYTF
.	TRBV12-3/TRBV12-4	TRBJ2-5	.	TGTGCCAGCAGTTATAGAGAGACCCAGTACTTC	CASSYRETQYF
TRBD1	TRBV29-1	TRBJ2-7	.	TGCAGCGTTGTACTGGGACAGGGGTGGGAGCAGTACTTC	CSVVLGQGWEQYF
.	TRBV14	TRBJ1-3	.	TGTGCCAGCAGCCCTAGGCCCCCGGCTCAATATTTT	CASSPRPPAQYF
TRBD1	TRBV4-3	TRBJ1-2	.	TGCGCCATGGATGGGGACAGCTTAAACTATGGCTACACCTTC	CAMDGDSLNYGYTF
TRBD2	TRBV13	TRBJ2-7	.	TGTGCCAGCAGCACTAGCGGGAGCCACGAGCAGTACTTC	CASSTSGSHEQYF
TRBD1	TRBV18	TRBJ2-7	.	TGTGCCAGCTCACCCATGGCCTCAGGACAGGGAACCGAGCAGTACTTC	CASSPMASGQGTEQYF
TRBD1	TRBV6-2/TRBV6-3	TRBJ1-1	.	TGTGCCAGCAGTTACTCGACGGGACAGGGTTTCTCGGACACTGAAGCTTTCTTT	CASSYSTGQGFSDTEAFF
TRBD1	TRBV13	TRBJ2-7	.	TGTGCCAGCAGCTTTGGGACAGTCCCCTACGAGCAGTACTTC	CASSFGTVPYEQYF
.	TRBV2	TRBJ1-2	.	TGTGCCAGCCAACAGGGATATGGCTACACCTTC	CASQQGYGYTF
.	TRBV19	TRBJ2-3	.	TGTGCCAGTAGTATGTCTTCAGATACGCAGTATTTT	CASSMSSDTQYF
.	TRBV6-6	TRBJ1-6	.	TGTGCCAACACAGGACAGCCGAATTCACCCCTCCACTTT	CANTGQPNSPLHF
TRBD1	TRBV5-8	TRBJ1-2	.	TGTGCCAGCAGCTCCAAAAACAGGGGAGCACGCTACACCTTC	CASSSKNRGARYTF
.	TRBV19	TRBJ2-1	.	TGTGCCAGTAGTGAAACGCCGAGAAGCACAGGGCGCTCCTACAATGAGCAGTTCTTC	CASSETPRSTGRSYNEQFF
TRBD2	TRBV5-3	TRBJ2-7	.	TGTGCCAGAAGCCAGGGACTAGCGGGAGGATACGAGCAGTACTTC	CARSQGLAGGYEQYF
.	TRBV3-1/TRBV3-2	TRBJ2-1	.	TGTGCCAGCAGCTCATTCGGGCAGGGTAGAGTGTCCTACAATGAGCAGTTCTTC	CASSSFGQGRVSYNEQFF
TRBD1	TRBV7-2	TRBJ2-2	.	TGTGCCAGCAGCCTGAGGGACAGGTCCGGGGAGCTGTTTTTT	CASSLRDRSGELFF
.	TRBV6-5	TRBJ1-6	.	TGTGCCAGCAGCCGGGTGGGGGGGGCCCTCCACTTT	CASSRVGGALHF
.	TRBV14	TRBJ1-2	few	TGTGCCAGCAGCCCTCTCACAGGGTTTGTTCCGGAGGGCTACACCTTC	CASSPLTGFVPEGYTF
.	TRBV7-2	TRBJ1-2	.	TGTGCCAGCAGCTTACTTTTGGGGACAACTCATGGCTACACCTTC	CASSLLLGTTHGYTF
.	TRBV11-2	TRBJ2-1	.	TGTGCCAGCAGCGGAGGGACAGCTAACAATGAGCAGTTCTTC	CASSGGTANNEQFF
.	TRBV4-1	TRBJ1-6	.	TGCGCCAGCAGCCAAGATTTCCGGGATTCACCCCTCCACTTT	CASSQDFRDSPLHF
.	TRBV20-1	TRBJ1-5	few	TGCAGTGCTAGTAGTCAGGGTACCCTTTATAGCAATCAGCCCCAGCATTTT	CSASSQGTLYSNQPQHF
.	TRBV28	TRBJ1-6	.	TGTGCCAGCAGTCTCTCTCATTCACCCCTCCACTTT	CASSLSHSPLHF
.	TRBV18	TRBJ1-1	.	TGTGCCAGCTCACCATCCCGAGGTATGGAGGGCCCTATGAACACTGAAGCTTTCTTT	CASSPSRGMEGPMNTEAFF
.	TRBV4-3	TRBJ1-6	.	TGCGCCAGCAGCCAAGGGACAGAGGACTATTCACCCCTCCACTTT	CASSQGTEDYSPLHF
.	TRBV3-1/TRBV3-2	TRBJ2-7	few	TGTGCCAGCAGCCAAGATGTGGCTACCGGGGAGCAGTACTTC	CASSQDVATGEQYF
.	TRBV2	TRBJ1-1	.	TGTGCCAGCAGTGAAGAGATATCCCACACGGCTTTCTTT	CASSEEISHTAFF
.	TRBV6-5	TRBJ2-3	.	TGTGCCAGCAGTTACTCGAGCTCAGGGTGGGATACGCAGTATTTT	CASSYSSSGWDTQYF
.	TRBV4-1	TRBJ2-7	.	TGCGCCAGCAGCCAAGTGGACTTCCTAGGTGGCAGGGGCTACGAGCAGTACTTC	CASSQVDFLGGRGYEQYF
TRBD2	TRBV4-1	TRBJ2-7	few	TGCGCCAGCAGCCAAGAGGCCGGGGGCGGGGGGGGCGAGCAGTACTTC	CASSQEAGGGGGEQYF
TRBD2	TRBV5-6	TRBJ2-7	.	TGTGCCAGCAGCCTACTAGCGGGAGGGGAGCAGTACTTC	CASSLLAGGEQYF
.	TRBV30	TRBJ1-3	.	TGTGCCTGGAGTGTTGAGGGCCGCTCCTCTGGAAACACCATATATTTT	CAWSVEGRSSGNTIYF
TRBD2	TRBV27	TRBJ2-1	.	TGTGCCAGCACTAAAGTGTTAGCGGGAGCGGGGCACAATGAGCAGTTCTTC	CASTKVLAGAGHNEQFF
.	TRBV7-9	TRBJ1-2	few	TGTGCCAGCATCCAGGCTCCATTGGGCTATGGCTACACCTTC	CASIQAPLGYGYTF
.	TRBV3-1/TRBV3-2	TRBJ2-7	.	TGTGCCAGCAGCCAAGATAGGTCCGGCGGGGAGCAGTACTTC	CASSQDRSGGEQYF
.	TRBV19	TRBJ1-2	once	TGTGCCAGTAGTCAACAAGGGACATTGCGCGGCTACACCTTC	CASSQQGTLRGYTF
.	TRBV5-1	TRBJ2-3	once	TGCGCCAGCAGCTCGCGGTCCACGGGCACAGATACGCAGTATTTT	CASSSRSTGTDTQYF
TRBD2	TRBV9	TRBJ2-7	.	TGTGCCAGCAGCGTATTAGCGGGGGGGCAAGAGCAGTACTTC	CASSVLAGGQEQYF
.	TRBV6-2/TRBV6-3	TRBJ2-1	.	TGTGCCAGCAGTTACTCGGTGGAGGGTGAGCAGTTCTTC	CASSYSVEGEQFF
TRBD2	TRBV7-8	TRBJ2-3	few	TGTGCCAGCAGCTTACTAGCGGGAAGCCGTACGCAGTATTTT	CASSLLAGSRTQYF
TRBD1	TRBV18	TRBJ1-3	.	TGTGCCAGCTCGAAGGACAGGGCTGACCCAGGCTCTGGAAACACCATATATTTT	CASSKDRADPGSGNTIYF
.	TRBV2	TRBJ2-7	.	TGTGCCAGCAGTGAAGTAATGGGCCGAATGGGCGAGCAGTACTTC	CASSEVMGRMGEQYF
TRBD1	TRBV14	TRBJ1-2	few	TGTGCCAGCAGCCTAATGGACAGGACCTACTATGGCTACACCTTC	CASSLMDRTYYGYTF
TRBD1	TRBV18	TRBJ1-6	many	TGTGCCAGCTCGCTCCAGGGGGGTAATTCACCCCTCCACTTT	CASSLQGGNSPLHF
.	TRBV25-1	TRBJ2-7	.	TGTGCCAGCAGTGGGGACAACTACGAGCAGTACTTC	CASSGDNYEQYF
.	TRBV5-6	TRBJ2-1	.	TGTGCCAGCAGCTTGGCCGGAGACAGCTCCTACAATGAGCAGTTCTTC	CASSLAGDSSYNEQFF
TRBD1	TRBV7-2	TRBJ2-7	.	TGTGCCAGCAGCCTGGGACAGGGTGGACACGAGCAGTACTTC	CASSLGQGGHEQYF